Described below is a single TCR beta chain sequence and its context. What it recognizes is unknown. Germline V CDR1 and CDR2: SGHRS, YFSETQ. V lost 2 bases to trimming and J lost 0 bases; unmatched junction nucleotides: 4. This CDR3 contains 17 residues. This record comes from a study of Ad26.COV2.S vaccination and SARS-CoV-2 variants. Across the whole study: Donor participated within the Ad26.COV2.S arm of the COV1001 trial.

Findings and caveats of the study: Using TCR breadth and depth analyses may have led to underestimated total T cell responses.

Indicated treatment: about 20 received Ad26.COV2.S at low or high dose, single or two shots; 5 received placebo; per-sample allocation not given. The study sampled participants on day 63 after the first vaccine or placebo injection. Boston hosted the donor, who was an adult aged 18-55 years. Assay used: immunoSEQ multiplex PCR; TCRdb lists only in-frame clones, some missing. The data contain about half a million clones, roughly nine tenths of them singletons. The sequenced sample was peripheral blood, obtained in a trial of Ad26.COV2.S vaccine versus placebo. This TCR derives from a person aged 18-65 years who received the Ad26.COV2.S COVID-19 vaccine or a placebo. The chain couples TRBV5-1 to TRBJ2-3; 12 bases agree with TRBD2. In DNA form, the CDR3 reads TGCGCCAGCAGCTTAAGGACTAGCGGGGCTAGCACAGATACGCAGTATTTT. Translated, it gives CASSLRTSGASTDTQYF.